This entry features one T cell receptor beta chain sequence. Antigen: not known. The data were taken from a study of shared clonotypes between healthy human individuals. The study, taken as a whole, reports: The sharing of approximately 4.6% of naive CD4 clonotypes was seen across a handful of donors. Rarefaction demonstrated incomplete sorted-subset sequencing despite large depth.

The CDR3 is 14 residues long. Libraries were prepared by immunoSEQ multiplex PCR; TCRdb keeps only in-frame clonotypes and omits some of them. In the table there are roughly 2 million clones, 85% to 95% of which are singletons. The receptor was derived from a man aged 18 to 30 in good health. Sequencing was carried out using naive CD4+ T cells sorted from blood. Subset in this sample: CD45RA+ positively selected. This chain uses TRBV21-1 with TRBJ1-2; TRBD1 is the table's D call and was not checked against the DNA. TRBV21-1 is given as a pseudogene. As DNA, the CDR3 is TGTGCCAGCAGCATACCAGGACAGGGGGCCGGCTACACCTTC. Its protein product is CASSIPGQGAGYTF.